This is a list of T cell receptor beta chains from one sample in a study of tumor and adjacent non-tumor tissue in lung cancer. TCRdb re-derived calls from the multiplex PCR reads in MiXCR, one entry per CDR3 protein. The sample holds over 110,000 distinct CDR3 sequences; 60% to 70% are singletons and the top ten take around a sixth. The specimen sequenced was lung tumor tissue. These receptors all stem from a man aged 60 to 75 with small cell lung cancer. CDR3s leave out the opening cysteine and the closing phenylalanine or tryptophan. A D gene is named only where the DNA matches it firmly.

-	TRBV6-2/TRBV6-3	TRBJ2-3	ASSPLAPGRYLEDTQY
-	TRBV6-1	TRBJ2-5	AVSVWGPQETQY
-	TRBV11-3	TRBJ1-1	SSSKDGGTEAF
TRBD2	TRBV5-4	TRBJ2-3	GSGPASGSTDTQY
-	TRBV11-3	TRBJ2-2	ASVSGKENTGELS
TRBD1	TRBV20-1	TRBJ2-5	GAAWTGYREIQY
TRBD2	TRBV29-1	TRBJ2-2	SVAGTSGSYTGELF
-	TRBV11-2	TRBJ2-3	ASSRGHTVTQY
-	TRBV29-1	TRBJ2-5	IVALQSGGETLY
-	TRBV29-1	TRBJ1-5	SVILVGVASNQPQL
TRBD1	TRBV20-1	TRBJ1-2	SGQGQANYAYT
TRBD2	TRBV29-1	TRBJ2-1	NGMGLARDEQL
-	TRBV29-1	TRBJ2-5	SIWWETQY
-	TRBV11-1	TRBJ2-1	ASNLDDEQL
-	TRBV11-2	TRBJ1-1	ANSPGDGLNTEAF
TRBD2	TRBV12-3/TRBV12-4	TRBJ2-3	ANSELGLADGTDTQY
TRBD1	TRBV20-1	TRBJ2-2	SAALGQGRVAGELF
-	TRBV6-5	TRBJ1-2	ASSGDSPRYGYA
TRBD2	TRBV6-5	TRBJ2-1	ASGNSGLAGGRFYNEQF
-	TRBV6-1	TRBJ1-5	ASSEPSQPQH
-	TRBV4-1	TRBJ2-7	ASSLAESSYEQC
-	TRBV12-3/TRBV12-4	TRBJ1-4	ASAVRLGEKLF
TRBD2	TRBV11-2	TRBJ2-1	ASTSQGLAGGPGNEQF
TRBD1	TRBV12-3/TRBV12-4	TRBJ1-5	ASSPGQGSNQSQH
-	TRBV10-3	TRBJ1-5	ATSEPGPWESQH
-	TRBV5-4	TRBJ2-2	ANSLVDRAGELF
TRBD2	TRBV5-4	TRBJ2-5	ACGGQREETQY
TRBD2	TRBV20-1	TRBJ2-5	SARSGGETQH
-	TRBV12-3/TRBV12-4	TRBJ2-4	ASSLGGTLVR
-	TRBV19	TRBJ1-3	ASSTIRSSGNTIY
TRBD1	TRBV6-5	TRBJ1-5	ASSYSIPGTGNQPQH
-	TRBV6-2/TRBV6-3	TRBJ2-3	ASSYRDSPFTDTQY
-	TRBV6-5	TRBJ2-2	ASSVQGADTGELF
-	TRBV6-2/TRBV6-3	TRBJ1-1	ASSYSAFRGEKGNTEAF
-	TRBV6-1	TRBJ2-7	ASSELGVSSYEQY
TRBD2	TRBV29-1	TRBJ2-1	SVEGPGLVDNEQF
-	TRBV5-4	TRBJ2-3	ASNGGNTDTQY
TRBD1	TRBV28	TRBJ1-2	ASSRGTGLSVGYT
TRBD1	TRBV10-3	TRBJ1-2	AIRTDREFDGYT
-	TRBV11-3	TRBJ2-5	ASSPSRRGYETQY
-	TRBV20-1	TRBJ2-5	SARDPRTLETQY
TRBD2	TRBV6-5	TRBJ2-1	ASHTSGGYNEQF
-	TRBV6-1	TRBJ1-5	ASTDGKGVLQLQH
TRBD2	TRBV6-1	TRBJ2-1	TSSEGTSGWWPAPRSYNEQF
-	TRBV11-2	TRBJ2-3	ASSLDKKGADAQY
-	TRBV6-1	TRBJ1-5	ASSEIGPEALH
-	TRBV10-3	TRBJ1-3	AISEGSSGNTIY
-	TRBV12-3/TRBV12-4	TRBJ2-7	ASRQQGYYQY
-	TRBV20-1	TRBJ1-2	TASSQGNHGYT
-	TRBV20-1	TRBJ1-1	STRTIANTEAF
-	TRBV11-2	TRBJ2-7	ASSPKSAYEQY
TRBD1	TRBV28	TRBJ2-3	ASSLRDSRATQY
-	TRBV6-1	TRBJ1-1	ASSENGLLNTEAF
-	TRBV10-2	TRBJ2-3	ASSHSQYTDTQY
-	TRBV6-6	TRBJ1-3	ASRLAQNSGYTIY